This entry concerns a single T cell receptor (beta chain). For unsorted PBMC, roughly 270 ng DNA per replicate equaled roughly 31,000 T cell genomes. It was on ten immunoSEQ deep assay plates that unsorted PBMC DNA was sequenced. This table comes from immunoSEQ multiplex PCR, and its TCRdb copy is limited to in-frame clones, with some not included. The profile covers around 500,000 clones, with approximately 84% appearing a single time and about 12% taken by the ten largest. The data are from a study of shared clonotypes between healthy human individuals. There are 15 residues in the CDR3. Germline CDR1 and CDR2: SQVTM and ANQGSEA. Trimming at V came to 8 bases and at J to 7 bases, leaving 12 bases not matched to a gene.

The sequence derives from a woman aged 40 to 50 in good health. Some clones in this sample may be carry-over from other donors' samples. Sequencing input: PBMCs. V gene TRBV29-1 combines with J gene TRBJ2-1, with 12 bases fitting TRBD2. In DNA, the CDR3 is TGCAGCTCCACTAAAGGGACTAGCGGGCGAAATGAGCAGTTCTTC. Its translation: CSSTKGTSGRNEQFF.